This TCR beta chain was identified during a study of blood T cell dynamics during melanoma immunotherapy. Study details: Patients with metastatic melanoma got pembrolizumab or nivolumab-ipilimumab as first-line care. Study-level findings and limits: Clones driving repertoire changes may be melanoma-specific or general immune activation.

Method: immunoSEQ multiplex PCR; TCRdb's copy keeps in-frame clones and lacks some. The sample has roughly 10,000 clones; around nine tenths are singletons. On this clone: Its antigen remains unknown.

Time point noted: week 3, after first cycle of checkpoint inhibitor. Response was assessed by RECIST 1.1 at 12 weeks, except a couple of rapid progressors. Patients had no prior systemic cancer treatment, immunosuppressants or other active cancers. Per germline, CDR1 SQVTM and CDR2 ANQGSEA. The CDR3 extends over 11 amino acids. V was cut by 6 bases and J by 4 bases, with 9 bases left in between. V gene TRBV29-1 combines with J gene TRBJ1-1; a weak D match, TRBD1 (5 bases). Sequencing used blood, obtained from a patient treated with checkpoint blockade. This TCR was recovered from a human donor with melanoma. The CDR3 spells CSVLGVTEAFF. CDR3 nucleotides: TGCAGCGTCTTAGGGGTCACTGAAGCTTTCTTT.